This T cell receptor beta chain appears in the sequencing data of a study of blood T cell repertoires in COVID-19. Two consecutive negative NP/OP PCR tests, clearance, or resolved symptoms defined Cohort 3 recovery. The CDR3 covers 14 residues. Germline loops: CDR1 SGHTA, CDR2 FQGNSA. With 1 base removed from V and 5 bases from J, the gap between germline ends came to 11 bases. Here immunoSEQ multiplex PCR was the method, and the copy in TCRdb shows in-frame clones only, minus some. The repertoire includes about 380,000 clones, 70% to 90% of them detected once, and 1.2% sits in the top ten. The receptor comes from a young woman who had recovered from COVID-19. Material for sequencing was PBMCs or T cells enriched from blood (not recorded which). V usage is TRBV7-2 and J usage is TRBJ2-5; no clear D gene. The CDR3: CASSLGPASETQYF. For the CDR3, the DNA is TGTGCCAGCAGCTTAGGACCAGCGTCGGAGACCCAGTACTTC.